This note documents a single T cell receptor beta chain sequence. One junction end does not reproduce the germline sequence, and a read error may be involved. The time point is: peak reinfection, 3 to 8 weeks after reinfection detection. Sorted cells were sequenced directly ex vivo without any in vitro expansion. TCRdb keeps only in-frame clones here, not all; method: immunoSEQ multiplex PCR. The table shows around 45,000 clones, with roughly 88% occurring only once. This specimen belongs to a study of memory CD8 T cells in hepatitis C reinfection. Germline values: CDR1 MDHEN, CDR2 SYDVKM. The CDR3 spans 14 residues.

This clonotype originated in a man between 18 and 35 years old with hepatitis C virus infection. Material: naive CD8+ T cells sorted from blood. The chain couples TRBV28 to TRBJ2-3, with D tentatively TRBD2 (5 bases). The CDR3 loop is CAGSLYAEADTQYF. The DNA of the CDR3 is TGTGCCGGCAGTTTATATGCGGAGGCGGATACGCAGTATTTT.